Below, one TCR beta chain is given with its context. The target antigen is unknown. From germline, CDR1 is SNHLY and CDR2 FYNNEI. The CDR3 is 14 amino acids. Trimming cost V 4 bases and J 1 base, with 7 bases left between them. The data derive from a study of T cell repertoires in cytomegalovirus infection. Study context: Based on public TCR beta signatures, there were indications of CMV infection and of a matching HLA type.

Using its own MiXCR run on the reads, TCRdb lists one record per CDR3 protein. The data show 80,000 to 90,000 distinct CDR3 sequences, with 45% to 50% seen just once and just over 90% held by the top ten. The rearrangement links TRBV2 to TRBJ2-2, with unresolved D. This TCR was sampled from a human donor in good health (CMV status not recorded). Some clones in this sample may be carry-over from other donors' samples. The sample in question was CD8+ T cells from cultured PBMCs, obtained from culture after CMV antigen stimulation. The CDR3 region is CASSVTENTGELFF. The DNA for the CDR3 is TGTGCCAGCAGTGTAACGGAGAACACCGGGGAGCTGTTTTTT.